This T cell receptor beta chain was recorded in a study of OX40 agonist ivuxolimab in advanced cancers. Study-level information: Patients got intravenous ivuxolimab at 0.01 to 10 mg/kg every 2 weeks. Every patient in dose escalation had hepatocellular carcinoma, melanoma, renal cell or head and neck cancer. Study-level findings and limits: Expanded clones belonging to CD8+ T cells outnumbered, on average, those of CD4+. No determination was made of the antigen specificity of the expanded peripheral T cells.

Germline-derived CDR1 and CDR2 are PRHDT and FYEKMQ (reference sequence). Trimming removed 3 bases at V and 1 base at J, with 9 bases between. The CDR3 has 14 residues. This table comes from immunoSEQ multiplex PCR, and its TCRdb copy is limited to in-frame clones, with some not included. The sample has about 60,000 clones; 85% to 90% are singletons. Comments on this clone: Its specificity is unknown.

The TCR was taken from an adult with an advanced solid tumor such as melanoma, head and neck, liver or kidney cancer. The specimen was CD4+ or CD8+ T cells sorted from blood, collected in a trial of the OX40 agonist ivuxolimab. This chain uses TRBV13 with TRBJ2-5; the D gene is possibly TRBD2 (6 bases). CDR3 amino acids: CASSFPGLQETQYF. As DNA, the CDR3 is TGTGCCAGCAGCTTCCCGGGACTCCAAGAGACCCAGTACTTC.